These T cell receptor beta chains were read from a single sample in a study of blood T cell repertoires in COVID-19. TCRdb's copy holds only in-frame clones and misses some; the assay was immunoSEQ multiplex PCR. This sample has approximately 400,000 clones, with 91% found just once. Sequenced input: PBMCs or T cells enriched from blood (not recorded which). These receptors were taken from a woman aged 40 to 50 who had been exposed to COVID-19. Both conserved end residues are part of each CDR3.

CDR3,V
CATSRDSGMSTGELFF,TRBV15
CASSQDPGLPTGELFF,TRBV3-1/TRBV3-2
CASRIVERNNSPLHF,TRBV6-5
CASSSLGPNEQFF,TRBV19
CSGGAAEGYTF,TRBV29-1
CASSDHRGTDTQYF,TRBV6-1
CASSLKPGQQETQYF,TRBV5-1
CASSRQGEKLFF,TRBV18
CASSSQGGSPLHF,TRBV6-5
CASSQEQERKETQYF,TRBV3-1/TRBV3-2
CASSPPLPRSYNEQFF,TRBV3-1/TRBV3-2
CASRESGQNTGELFF,TRBV2
CASNRDTYEQYF,TRBV7-9
CASSLGGGNQPQHF,TRBV5-5
CASSQGRGGRNEQFF,TRBV3-1/TRBV3-2
CASSQTKTGSWGGYTF,TRBV4-3
CASSSETGTGVMNTEAFF,TRBV5-1
CASSLVGGQGNIQYF,TRBV7-2
CASSRQGLGNTIYF,TRBV28
CASSLAGAGANVLTF,TRBV5-1
CASSWGTGEDTEAFF,TRBV5-1
CASSLSGGSTYEQYF,TRBV7-2
CASSQRAHSYNEQFF,TRBV3-1/TRBV3-2
CASSDTGTSGYRGTGELFF,TRBV6-4